This TCR beta chain was recovered during a study of T cell responses to AZD1222 COVID-19 vaccine. Study-level points and caveats: Breadth and depth of Spike-specific TCRs rose after two AZD1222 doses. Epitopes outside B.1.351 and B.1.1.7 mutated regions reportedly drew nearly half of spike TCRs.

Here immunoSEQ multiplex PCR was the method, and the copy in TCRdb shows in-frame clones only, minus some. The sample contains about 120,000 clones, about 91% of which appear only once. Second doses at about 4 or about 12 weeks were pooled. This clone has just a few counts. Its matching antigen is unknown. Sequenced here: peripheral blood, sampled 28 days after the second AZD1222 dose. The sequence derives from an adult who received the AZD1222 COVID-19 vaccine.

The CDR3 region has the DNA TGTGCCAGCAGCCCCGGGAAGGAGTTGACCGGGGAGCTGTTTTTT. Protein sequence: CASSPGKELTGELFF. This rearrangement joins TRBV6-4 to TRBJ2-2; maybe TRBD2 (5 bases). Germline V gene lookup returns CDR1 MRHNA and CDR2 SNTAGT. The CDR3 length is 15 residues. Trimming left V 6 bases short and J 5 bases short, with 16 bases between.